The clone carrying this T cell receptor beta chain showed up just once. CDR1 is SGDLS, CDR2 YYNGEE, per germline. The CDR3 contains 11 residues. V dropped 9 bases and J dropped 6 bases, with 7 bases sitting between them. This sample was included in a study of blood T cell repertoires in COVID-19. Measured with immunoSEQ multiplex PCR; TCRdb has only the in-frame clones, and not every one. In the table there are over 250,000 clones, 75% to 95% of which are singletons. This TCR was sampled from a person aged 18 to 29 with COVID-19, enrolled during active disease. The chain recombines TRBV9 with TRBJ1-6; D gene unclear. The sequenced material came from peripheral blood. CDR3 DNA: TGTGCCACAGGAGGTAATTCACCCCTCCACTTT. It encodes CATGGNSPLHF.